This T cell receptor (beta chain) was identified during a study of shared clonotypes between healthy human individuals. Study in general: Donors had three CD4 naive, three CD4 memory, two CD8 naive and one CD8 memory plate apiece. Broader study findings: Larger estimated richness was generally recorded for naive subsets relative to memory subsets. The generation probabilities recorded for non-shared clonotypes fell below those of clonotypes shared by all four donors. A few donors had around 5% of their naive CD4 clonotypes in common.

This CDR3 spans 14 amino acids. V lost 5 bases to trimming and J lost 0 bases, with 10 bases between them. Germline V gene data show CDR1 as MNHNY and CDR2 as SVGAGI (reference sequence). Naive CD8 populations comprised CD45RO-negative cells positively selected for CCR7, excluding terminally differentiated effector memory CD45RA+ cells. The method was immunoSEQ multiplex PCR; TCRdb's version includes in-frame clones alone and lacks a portion of them. The top ten hold 0.9% to 1.3% of the sample, which has roughly 2 million clones, about 95% seen once. To note about this clone: The antigen is unknown.

The chain couples TRBV6-6 to TRBJ1-1; tentative D call: TRBD1 (5 bases). This clonotype originated in a man between 18 and 29 years old in good health. Specimen: naive CD8+ T cells sorted from blood. DNA of the CDR3: TGTGCCAGCAGTCCGACAGTCCTGAACACTGAAGCTTTCTTT. Encoded protein: CASSPTVLNTEAFF.